Below, 5 T cell receptor beta chains from the same sample are listed, as sequenced in a study of blood T cell repertoires in COVID-19. Here immunoSEQ multiplex PCR was the method, and the copy in TCRdb shows in-frame clones only, minus some. The sample includes some 120,000 clones, around 85% of them seen just once. Source material: peripheral blood. Every receptor here comes from a man aged 25 to 45 with COVID-19, enrolled during active disease.

The chain is built from TRBV28 and TRBJ1-5; no firm D call. The germline V and J ends were trimmed by 4 bases and 5 bases, with 9 bases remaining between them. Per the germline V gene, CDR1 is MDHEN and CDR2 is SYDVKM. The CDR3 sequence is 13 residues long. CDR3 region: CASSSTPDQPQHF. The CDR3 nucleotides are TGTGCCAGCAGTTCAACCCCGGATCAGCCCCAGCATTTT.

The genes are TRBV9 and TRBJ2-1; 14 bases map to TRBD2. The germline V gene encodes CDR1 SGDLS and CDR2 YYNGEE. The CDR3 is 18 amino acids. The J segment lost 0 bases and the V segment lost 4 bases, leaving 6 bases of the junction unmatched. The CDR3 coding sequence is TGTGCCAGCAGCCCGGGACTAGCGGGAGTAGCCTCCTACAATGAGCAGTTCTTC. Amino acid sequence: CASSPGLAGVASYNEQFF.

A few counts support this clone. The sample carries other DNA sequences with the same CDR3. The chain carries TRBV27 and TRBJ1-6; 8 nucleotides match TRBD1. Trimming took 2 bases from V and 10 from J; bases not matched to a gene: 1. The CDR3 runs 13 residues. Germline CDR1 MNHEY, CDR2 SMNVEV (reference sequence). The CDR3, as DNA: TGTGCCAGCAGTTTACAGGGGGCCTCACCCCTCCACTTT. It translates to CASSLQGASPLHF.

The chain carries TRBV7-6 and TRBJ2-1, with D possibly TRBD2 on 5 matching bases. V was trimmed by 5 bases and J by 3 bases, leaving 14 bases between them. The CDR3 totals 15 residues. Germline V gives CDR1 SGHVS, CDR2 FNYEAQ. This CDR3 reads CASSPGSSGYNEQFF. The CDR3 nucleotides read TGTGCCAGCAGCCCGGGGAGCTCGGGCTACAATGAGCAGTTCTTC.

This clone was counted between two and nine times. In DNA form, the CDR3 reads TGCGCCAGCAGCCAAGTCCCCCCAGGGAGGACCACTGAAGCTTTCTTT. As protein: CASSQVPPGRTTEAFF. The genes are TRBV4-1 and TRBJ1-1; maybe TRBD1 (5 bases). CDR1 MGHRA and CDR2 YSYEKL come from the germline V gene. The CDR3 length is 16 residues. Deletions cut 1 base from V and 4 bases from J, with 16 bases between.